A selection of T cell receptor beta chains follows, all from one sample in a study of PD-1 blockade in classical Hodgkin lymphoma. The protocol was immunoSEQ multiplex PCR, while the TCRdb copy is restricted to in-frame clones and leaves out a portion. The sample has tens of thousands of clones, about 91% seen once. Sample: peripheral blood mononuclear cells (PBMCs), taken at baseline. Every receptor here comes from a human donor with classical Hodgkin lymphoma. The CDR3 runs from the conserved cysteine through the conserved F or W. D genes are given only for firm matches. The size field is filled for only some rows; it gives once, few, many or a size class.

J gene: TRBJ2-7; clone size: once; V gene: TRBV15; D gene: TRBD1; CDR3 DNA: TGTGCCACCAGCAGAGATTCCCTGACAGGGGGCAACTACGAGCAGTACTTC; CDR3 protein: CATSRDSLTGGNYEQYF
J gene: TRBJ2-1; clone size: .; V gene: TRBV7-9; D gene: TRBD1; CDR3 DNA: TGTGCCAGCAGATACGACAGGGGGGAGGGTTACAATGAGCAGTTCTTC; CDR3 protein: CASRYDRGEGYNEQFF
J gene: TRBJ2-5; clone size: .; V gene: TRBV19; D gene: .; CDR3 DNA: TGTGCCAGTAGTATAGTTCTTCGGTCGGAGCAGTACTTC; CDR3 protein: CASSIVLRSEQYF
J gene: TRBJ1-2; clone size: once; V gene: TRBV9; D gene: .; CDR3 DNA: TGTGCCAGCCGGAGGGGGGACTATGGCTACACCTTC; CDR3 protein: CASRRGDYGYTF
J gene: TRBJ1-3; clone size: .; V gene: TRBV20-1; D gene: .; CDR3 DNA: TGCAGTGCTAGACCAGGAGACACCATATATTTT; CDR3 protein: CSARPGDTIYF
J gene: TRBJ2-1; clone size: .; V gene: TRBV10-2; D gene: TRBD2; CDR3 DNA: TGCGCCAGCAGAACTAGCGGGGCTTACAATGAGCAGTTCTTC; CDR3 protein: CASRTSGAYNEQFF
J gene: TRBJ2-2; clone size: .; V gene: TRBV7-8; D gene: TRBD2; CDR3 DNA: TGTGCCAGCAGCACACTAGCGGGGGGTCCCCTAGGGACCGGGGAGCTGTTTTTT; CDR3 protein: CASSTLAGGPLGTGELFF
J gene: TRBJ2-7; clone size: .; V gene: TRBV5-1; D gene: .; CDR3 DNA: TGCGCCAGCAGCTTGGTAGGGGGGAGCGGGGACGAGCAGTACTTC; CDR3 protein: CASSLVGGSGDEQYF
J gene: TRBJ2-2; clone size: .; V gene: TRBV5-6; D gene: .; CDR3 DNA: TGTGCCAGCTCCCACCTGCAGGACGTAGACACCGGGGAGCTGTTTTTT; CDR3 protein: CASSHLQDVDTGELFF
J gene: TRBJ1-2; clone size: few; V gene: TRBV6-5; D gene: .; CDR3 DNA: TGTGCCAGCAGCCCCGTGGGGGACTATGGCTACACCTTC; CDR3 protein: CASSPVGDYGYTF
J gene: TRBJ2-5; clone size: .; V gene: TRBV15; D gene: TRBD2; CDR3 DNA: TGTGCCACCAGCAGAGCCCTAGCGGACCAAGAGACCCAGTACTTC; CDR3 protein: CATSRALADQETQYF
J gene: TRBJ1-2; clone size: .; V gene: TRBV5-1; D gene: TRBD1; CDR3 DNA: TGCGCCAGCAGCTTGGGGTGGAGGGGGCCTAACTATGGCTACACCTTC; CDR3 protein: CASSLGWRGPNYGYTF
J gene: TRBJ2-4; clone size: .; V gene: TRBV12-2; D gene: .; CDR3 DNA: TGTGCAAGTCTTATAACTACACTAGCCAAAAACATTCAGTACTTC; CDR3 protein: CASLITTLAKNIQYF
J gene: TRBJ1-2; clone size: .; V gene: TRBV27; D gene: TRBD1; CDR3 DNA: TGTGCCAGCAGTTCCGGGGGACAGAACTATGGCTACACCTTC; CDR3 protein: CASSSGGQNYGYTF
J gene: TRBJ1-1; clone size: .; V gene: TRBV7-9; D gene: .; CDR3 DNA: TGTGCCAGCAGCTTACAGGGGTTCGCTGAAGCTTTCTTT; CDR3 protein: CASSLQGFAEAFF
J gene: TRBJ2-5; clone size: few; V gene: TRBV9; D gene: .; CDR3 DNA: TGTGCCAGCAGCCCTGTGGGCGACGGGGAGACCCAGTACTTC; CDR3 protein: CASSPVGDGETQYF
J gene: TRBJ2-3; clone size: few; V gene: TRBV6-4; D gene: TRBD1; CDR3 DNA: TGTGCCAGCAGTGAGGGACAGGGGCCAGATACGCAGTATTTT; CDR3 protein: CASSEGQGPDTQYF
J gene: TRBJ1-6; clone size: .; V gene: TRBV19; D gene: TRBD1; CDR3 DNA: TGTGCCAGTACCATGACAGGGGTAAGTTCACCCCTCCACTTT; CDR3 protein: CASTMTGVSSPLHF
J gene: TRBJ1-1; clone size: .; V gene: TRBV9; D gene: .; CDR3 DNA: TGTGCCAGCAGCCTAGGCCCTCGGGCGGACACTGAAGCTTTCTTT; CDR3 protein: CASSLGPRADTEAFF
J gene: TRBJ2-1; clone size: .; V gene: TRBV9; D gene: .; CDR3 DNA: TGTGCCAGCAGCGGGGGGTTGGAGCGGGCCTCCTACAATGAGCAGTTCTTC; CDR3 protein: CASSGGLERASYNEQFF
J gene: TRBJ1-3; clone size: .; V gene: TRBV5-1; D gene: .; CDR3 DNA: TGCGCCAGCAGCCCCTATACAGGATCCGGAAACACCATATATTTT; CDR3 protein: CASSPYTGSGNTIYF
J gene: TRBJ1-4; clone size: few; V gene: TRBV5-1; D gene: .; CDR3 DNA: TGCGCCAGCAGCTTAGCTAATGAAAAACTGTTTTTT; CDR3 protein: CASSLANEKLFF
J gene: TRBJ1-2; clone size: medium-sized; V gene: TRBV20-1; D gene: .; CDR3 DNA: TGCAGTGCTGGTGAAAGGGCCGGCTACACCTTC; CDR3 protein: CSAGERAGYTF
J gene: TRBJ2-4; clone size: .; V gene: TRBV7-9; D gene: .; CDR3 DNA: TGTGCCAGCAGCTTATCCCGGGAGAGGATTCAGTACTTC; CDR3 protein: CASSLSRERIQYF
J gene: TRBJ2-3; clone size: once; V gene: TRBV7-9; D gene: TRBD2; CDR3 DNA: TGTGCCAGCAGCTTAGGACCCACTAGCGTGCTCACAGATACGCAGTATTTT; CDR3 protein: CASSLGPTSVLTDTQYF
J gene: TRBJ1-1; clone size: .; V gene: TRBV30; D gene: .; CDR3 DNA: TGTGCCTGGAGTGTATGGGACACATGGGGAACTGAAGCTTTCTTT; CDR3 protein: CAWSVWDTWGTEAFF
J gene: TRBJ1-2; clone size: .; V gene: TRBV7-9; D gene: .; CDR3 DNA: TGTGCCAGCAGCCCAAACAGTCCTGACTATGGCTACACCTTC; CDR3 protein: CASSPNSPDYGYTF
J gene: TRBJ1-2; clone size: .; V gene: TRBV5-4; D gene: .; CDR3 DNA: TGTGCCAGCAGCTTGTCGGGGGCCTCAAGTCAATATGGCTACACCTTC; CDR3 protein: CASSLSGASSQYGYTF
J gene: TRBJ1-1; clone size: .; V gene: TRBV27; D gene: .; CDR3 DNA: TGTGCCAGCAGTCCCGGGACCGGGGGCGAAGCTTTCTTT; CDR3 protein: CASSPGTGGEAFF
J gene: TRBJ2-3; clone size: .; V gene: TRBV5-4; D gene: .; CDR3 DNA: TGTGCCAGCAGCCCAACCGACCAAACAGATACGCAGTATTTT; CDR3 protein: CASSPTDQTDTQYF
J gene: TRBJ1-2; clone size: .; V gene: TRBV11-1; D gene: .; CDR3 DNA: TGTGCCAGCAGCTTAGCGGCAGGGATAGACTACACCTTC; CDR3 protein: CASSLAAGIDYTF
J gene: TRBJ1-5; clone size: .; V gene: TRBV6-1; D gene: TRBD1; CDR3 DNA: TGTGCCAGCAGTGACGGGTTATCCGGGACAGGGTCTGATCAGCCCCAGCATTTT; CDR3 protein: CASSDGLSGTGSDQPQHF